This TCR beta chain was retrieved from a study of beta chain features in type 1 diabetes. Broader study findings: When Type 1 diabetes patients were examined, their TCRB CDR3s proved moderately but significantly shorter in all four CD4+ subsets. Naive, central memory and regulatory TCRB repertoires appeared more similar among patients than healthy donors.

Markers CD45RO/CCR7/CD25/CD127/CD95/CD27 served to sort CD4+ naive, central memory, regulatory and stem cell-like memory cells. Every sorted population was more than 95% pure. Expressed TCRB transcripts got sequenced, as all isolated RNA was reverse transcribed. TCRdb keeps only in-frame clones here, not all; method: immunoSEQ multiplex PCR. This table has about 250,000 clones, roughly 13% appearing once. Note on this clone: Its antigen remains unknown.

This CDR3 spans 14 amino acids. The germline V gene encodes CDR1 LGHNA and CDR2 YSLEER. V gave up 4 bases and J gave up 8 bases; unmatched junction bases: 6. The receptor was isolated from a woman aged 40 to 55 in good health. This chain links TRBV4-3 with TRBJ1-4; TRBD1 matches at 8 bases. Sequencing was done on a sample of naive CD4+ T cells from blood. The CDR3 DNA reads as TGCGCCAGCAGCCCGGGACAGGCCGCCGAAAAACTGTTTTTT. It encodes CASSPGQAAEKLFF.